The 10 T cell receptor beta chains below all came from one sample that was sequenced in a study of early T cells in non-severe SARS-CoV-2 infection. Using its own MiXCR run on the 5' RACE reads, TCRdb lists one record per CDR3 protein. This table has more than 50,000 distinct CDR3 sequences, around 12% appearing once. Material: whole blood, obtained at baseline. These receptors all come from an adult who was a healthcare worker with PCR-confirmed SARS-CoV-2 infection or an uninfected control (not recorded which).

The CDR3 reads CASSFLTAAGGDTQYF. CDR3 bases: TGTGCCAGCAGTTTTTTAACGGCAGCGGGGGGAGATACGCAGTATTTT. The chain couples TRBV12-3 or TRBV12-4 to TRBJ2-3; TRBD2 aligns across 9 bases. After removal of 3 bases from V and 5 bases from J, the junction contained 9 bases not matched to a gene. This CDR3 comprises 16 residues.

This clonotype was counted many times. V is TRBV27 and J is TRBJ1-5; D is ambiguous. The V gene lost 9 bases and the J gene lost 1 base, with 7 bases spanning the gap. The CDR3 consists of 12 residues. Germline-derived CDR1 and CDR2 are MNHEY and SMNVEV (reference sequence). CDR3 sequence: CASRNSNQPQHF. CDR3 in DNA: TGTGCCAGTAGGAACAGCAATCAGCCCCAGCATTTT.

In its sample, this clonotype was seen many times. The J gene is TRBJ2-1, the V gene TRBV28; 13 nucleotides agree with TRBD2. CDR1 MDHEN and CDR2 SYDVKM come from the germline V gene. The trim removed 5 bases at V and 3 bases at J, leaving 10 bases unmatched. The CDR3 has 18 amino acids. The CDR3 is CASSPRLAGGGDYNEQFF. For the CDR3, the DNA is TGTGCCAGCAGTCCTCGACTAGCGGGAGGAGGTGACTACAATGAGCAGTTCTTC.

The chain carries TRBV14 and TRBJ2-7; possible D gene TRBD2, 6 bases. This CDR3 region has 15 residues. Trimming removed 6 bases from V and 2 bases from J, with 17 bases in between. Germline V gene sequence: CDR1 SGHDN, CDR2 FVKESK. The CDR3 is CASRRRGTQTYEQYF. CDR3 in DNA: TGTGCCAGCAGACGCCGCGGGACTCAGACCTACGAGCAGTACTTC.

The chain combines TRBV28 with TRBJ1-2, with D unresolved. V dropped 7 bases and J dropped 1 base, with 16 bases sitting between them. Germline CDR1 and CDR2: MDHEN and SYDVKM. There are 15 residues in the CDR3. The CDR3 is CASNPKWVFNYGYTF. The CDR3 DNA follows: TGTGCCAGCAACCCCAAATGGGTTTTTAACTATGGCTACACCTTC.

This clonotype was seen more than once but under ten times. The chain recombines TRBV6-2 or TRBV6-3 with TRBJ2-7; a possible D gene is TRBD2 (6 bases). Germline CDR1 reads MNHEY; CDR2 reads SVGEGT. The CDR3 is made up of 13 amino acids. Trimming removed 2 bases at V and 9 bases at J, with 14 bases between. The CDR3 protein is CASSYNGGKGQYF. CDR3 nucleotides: TGTGCCAGCAGTTACAACGGGGGAAAGGGGCAGTACTTC.

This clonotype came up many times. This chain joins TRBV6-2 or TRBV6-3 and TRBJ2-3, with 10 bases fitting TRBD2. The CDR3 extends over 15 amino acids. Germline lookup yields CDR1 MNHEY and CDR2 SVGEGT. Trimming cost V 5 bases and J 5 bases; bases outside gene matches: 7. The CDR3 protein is CASSPSGGAVDTQYF. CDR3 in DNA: TGTGCCAGCAGTCCCAGCGGGGGGGCCGTAGATACGCAGTATTTT.

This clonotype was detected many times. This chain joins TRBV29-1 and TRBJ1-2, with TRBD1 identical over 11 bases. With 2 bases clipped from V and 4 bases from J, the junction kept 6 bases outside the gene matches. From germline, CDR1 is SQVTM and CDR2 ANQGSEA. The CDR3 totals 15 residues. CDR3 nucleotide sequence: TGCAGCGTTGAAACCGGGACAGGGGGTCGCTATGGCTACACCTTC. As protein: CSVETGTGGRYGYTF.

CDR3 residues: CSVVGASGVSEQFF. As DNA, the CDR3 is TGCAGCGTTGTAGGCGCTAGCGGGGTCAGTGAGCAGTTCTTC. The V gene is TRBV29-1, the J gene TRBJ2-1, with TRBD2 matching over 9 bases. The V gene end was trimmed by 4 bases and the J gene end by 9 bases; junction bases not matched to a gene: 10. Germline assignment: CDR1 SQVTM and CDR2 ANQGSEA. This CDR3 contains 14 residues.

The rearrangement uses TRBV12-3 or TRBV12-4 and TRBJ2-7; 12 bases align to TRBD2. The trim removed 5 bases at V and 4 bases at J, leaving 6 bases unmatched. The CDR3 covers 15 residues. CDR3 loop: CASSPRLAGAYEQYF. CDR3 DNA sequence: TGTGCCAGCAGTCCGAGACTAGCGGGGGCTTACGAGCAGTACTTC.